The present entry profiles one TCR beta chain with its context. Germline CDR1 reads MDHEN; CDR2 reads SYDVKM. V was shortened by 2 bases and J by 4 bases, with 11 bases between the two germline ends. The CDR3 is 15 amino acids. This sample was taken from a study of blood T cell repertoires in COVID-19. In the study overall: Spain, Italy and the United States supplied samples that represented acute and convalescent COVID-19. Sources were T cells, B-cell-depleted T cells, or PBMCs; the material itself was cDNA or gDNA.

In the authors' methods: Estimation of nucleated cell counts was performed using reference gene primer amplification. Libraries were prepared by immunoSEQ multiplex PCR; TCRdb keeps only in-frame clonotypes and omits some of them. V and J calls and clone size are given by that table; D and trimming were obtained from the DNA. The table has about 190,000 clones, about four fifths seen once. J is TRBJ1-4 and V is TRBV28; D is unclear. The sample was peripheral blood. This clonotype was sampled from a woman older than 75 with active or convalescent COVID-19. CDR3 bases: TGTGCCAGCAGTTTAAGTCCCTCGGGTAATGAAAAACTGTTTTTT. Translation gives CASSLSPSGNEKLFF.